The rows below give T cell receptor beta chains drawn from one sample of a study of identical twins. One entry per CDR3 protein, called by TCRdb with MiXCR from the 5' RACE reads. The table lists 1.5 million to 2 million distinct CDR3 sequences, about 32% of them singletons. Sequencing was done on a sample of cord blood. The receptors were gathered from a newborn girl in good health. The CDR3 runs from the conserved cysteine through the conserved F or W. Each record gives: V gene, J gene, D gene, clone size, CDR3 protein, CDR3 DNA. D genes are given only for firm matches. Only part of the rows carry a size: once, few, many, or a class if the clone is expanded.

TRBV7-9	TRBJ2-1	-	-	CASSEERLVFNEQFF	TGTGCCAGCAGCGAAGAGAGACTAGTCTTCAATGAGCAGTTCTTC
TRBV7-9	TRBJ1-3	-	-	CASSLTTQGRGNTIYF	TGTGCCAGCAGCTTAACCACCCAGGGTAGGGGAAACACCATATATTTT
TRBV24-1	TRBJ2-2	-	few	CATRGYTGELFF	TGTGCCACCAGGGGGTACACCGGGGAGCTGTTTTTT
TRBV15	TRBJ2-7	TRBD1	-	CATSTSNRGVSYEQYF	TGTGCCACCAGCACCTCTAACAGGGGGGTTTCCTACGAGCAGTACTTC
TRBV28	TRBJ2-1	TRBD1	-	CASSRGGTGLNEQFF	TGTGCCAGCAGCAGGGGAGGGACAGGGCTCAATGAGCAGTTCTTC
TRBV13	TRBJ2-4	-	few	CASSSRVLAKNIQYF	TGTGCCAGCAGCTCCCGGGTCCTAGCCAAAAACATTCAGTACTTC
TRBV6-5	TRBJ2-3	TRBD2	once	CASIPRLAGASGADTQYF	TGTGCCAGCATTCCTAGACTAGCGGGAGCCAGCGGGGCAGATACGCAGTATTTT
TRBV24-1	TRBJ1-5	-	few	CATLHRELQPQHF	TGTGCCACCCTTCACAGGGAATTGCAGCCCCAGCATTTT
TRBV11-2	TRBJ2-1	TRBD2	-	CASSRTSGSNNEQFF	TGTGCCAGCAGCCGGACTAGCGGGAGCAACAATGAGCAGTTCTTC
TRBV7-9	TRBJ2-3	-	-	CASSATRQESTDTQYF	TGTGCCAGCAGCGCGACGAGACAGGAAAGCACAGATACGCAGTATTTT
TRBV5-5	TRBJ1-2	-	-	CASSLTASYLSFNYGYTF	TGTGCCAGCAGCTTGACAGCCTCCTACCTTTCATTTAACTATGGCTACACCTTC
TRBV14	TRBJ2-3	TRBD2	few	CASSQGPSGGNPDTQYF	TGTGCCAGCAGCCAAGGCCCTAGCGGGGGGAACCCAGATACGCAGTATTTT
TRBV7-8	TRBJ2-7	-	-	CASSARPRYEQYF	TGTGCCAGCAGCGCCCGTCCCAGGTACGAGCAGTACTTC
TRBV5-1	TRBJ1-1	-	few	CASSLLAGVLNTEAFF	TGCGCCAGCAGCCTCCTCGCAGGGGTATTGAACACTGAAGCTTTCTTT
TRBV5-4	TRBJ2-3	TRBD2	many	CASSFWTSGFTDTQYF	TGTGCCAGCAGCTTTTGGACTAGCGGGTTCACAGATACGCAGTATTTT
TRBV2	TRBJ2-3	TRBD2	few	CASSDDSGGATDTQYF	TGTGCCAGCAGTGATGATAGCGGGGGGGCCACAGATACGCAGTATTTT
TRBV4-2	TRBJ2-1	-	few	CASSQDFQGPYNEQFF	TGTGCCAGCAGCCAAGATTTCCAGGGCCCCTACAATGAGCAGTTCTTC
TRBV20-1	TRBJ2-7	-	-	CSANTPSAPYEQYF	TGCAGTGCTAATACCCCTAGCGCCCCATACGAGCAGTACTTC
TRBV7-2	TRBJ2-7	TRBD2	-	CASSLAAGLYEQYF	TGTGCCAGCAGCTTAGCAGCGGGGCTTTACGAGCAGTACTTC
TRBV12-3/TRBV12-4	TRBJ2-3	-	-	CASSLARHTQYF	TGTGCCAGCAGTTTAGCGCGCCATACGCAGTATTTT
TRBV6-5	TRBJ2-1	TRBD1	-	CASSRPPTGFNEQFF	TGTGCCAGCAGTCGCCCACCGACAGGGTTCAATGAGCAGTTCTTC
TRBV27	TRBJ2-2	TRBD2	-	CASSLSTPSGRYTGELFF	TGTGCCAGCAGTTTATCTACCCCTAGCGGGAGATATACCGGGGAGCTGTTTTTT
TRBV18	TRBJ1-4	-	-	CASSPPGNEKLFF	TGTGCCAGCTCACCACCCGGTAATGAAAAACTGTTTTTT
TRBV12-3/TRBV12-4	TRBJ1-5	TRBD1	few	CASSLDPDREGPNQPQHF	TGTGCCAGCAGTTTAGACCCGGACAGGGAAGGGCCTAATCAGCCCCAGCATTTT
TRBV12-5	TRBJ2-1	TRBD2	-	CASGLGTSGSFPYNEQFF	TGTGCTAGTGGCCTAGGGACTAGCGGGTCCTTCCCTTACAATGAGCAGTTCTTC
TRBV6-2/TRBV6-3	TRBJ2-7	TRBD2	-	CASSYPGLAVCEQYF	TGTGCCAGCAGTTACCCGGGACTAGCGGTCTGCGAGCAGTACTTC
TRBV20-1	TRBJ2-5	TRBD2	-	CSARAGGSPQETQYF	TGCAGTGCTAGAGCTGGCGGGAGCCCCCAAGAGACCCAGTACTTC
TRBV28	TRBJ1-1	-	-	CASCEGQARRNTEAFF	TGTGCCAGTTGTGAAGGGCAGGCGCGGAGGAACACTGAAGCTTTCTTT
TRBV5-6	TRBJ2-7	TRBD1	-	CASSWRTGYEQHF	TGTGCCAGCAGCTGGAGGACAGGGTACGAGCAGCACTTC
TRBV6-2/TRBV6-3	TRBJ2-7	TRBD2	-	CASSYSRGLAVYEQYF	TGTGCCAGCAGTTACTCAAGGGGACTAGCGGTGTACGAGCAGTACTTC
TRBV27	TRBJ1-1	-	few	CASSLLAGVGTEAFF	TGTGCCAGCAGTTTATTGGCAGGGGTGGGGACTGAAGCTTTCTTT
TRBV4-1	TRBJ2-5	-	-	CASSQLREMQYF	TGCGCCAGCAGCCAGTTGAGGGAGATGCAGTACTTC
TRBV7-2	TRBJ1-5	-	-	CASSLETVYSNQPQHF	TGTGCCAGCAGCTTAGAAACAGTCTATAGCAATCAGCCCCAGCATTTT
TRBV24-1	TRBJ2-2	-	once	CATSANGLYTGEPFF	TGTGCCACCAGTGCGAACGGACTCTACACCGGGGAGCCGTTTTTT
TRBV20-1	TRBJ2-7	-	-	CSASGEENNGYEQYF	TGCAGTGCTAGTGGGGAGGAGAACAATGGCTACGAGCAGTACTTC
TRBV5-1	TRBJ1-1	TRBD1	-	CASSPLPGQGLTEAFF	TGCGCCAGCAGCCCCCTCCCGGGACAGGGTCTCACTGAAGCTTTCTTT
TRBV7-2	TRBJ1-1	-	few	CASSLVTGGNTEAFF	TGTGCCAGCAGCTTAGTTACGGGGGGGAACACTGAAGCTTTCTTT
TRBV7-2	TRBJ2-7	TRBD2	-	CASSLDPSGRAGKYF	TGTGCCAGCAGCTTAGACCCTAGCGGGAGGGCCGGGAAGTACTTC
TRBV20-1	TRBJ1-5	TRBD1	-	CSARDQGQGSQPQHF	TGCAGTGCTAGAGATCAGGGACAGGGGAGTCAGCCCCAGCATTTT
TRBV27	TRBJ2-2	TRBD2	-	CASSFRGLANTGELFF	TGTGCCAGCAGTTTCAGGGGACTAGCGAACACCGGGGAGCTGTTTTTT
TRBV7-6	TRBJ2-7	-	few	CASSQLRAPYEQYF	TGTGCCAGCAGCCAATTAAGGGCGCCCTACGAGCAGTACTTC
TRBV6-5	TRBJ1-1	-	-	CASADRNTEAFF	TGTGCCAGCGCAGACAGGAACACTGAAGCTTTCTTT
TRBV28	TRBJ1-1	-	-	CASKQYGGLNTEAFF	TGTGCCAGCAAGCAATACGGGGGCCTGAACACTGAAGCTTTCTTT
TRBV3-1	TRBJ1-2	-	few	CASFPDSEGYTF	TGTGCCAGCTTCCCGGACAGTGAGGGCTACACCTTC
TRBV6-1	TRBJ2-7	-	-	CASSELLGSGSSYEQYF	TGTGCCAGCAGTGAATTATTGGGTTCGGGCAGTTCCTACGAGCAGTACTTC
TRBV12-3/TRBV12-4	TRBJ1-4	-	few	CASSLGDSWAEKLFF	TGTGCCAGCAGTTTGGGTGACAGCTGGGCTGAAAAACTGTTTTTT
TRBV5-1	TRBJ2-1	-	many	CASSRWLAYNEQFF	TGCGCCAGCAGCCGCTGGCTAGCATACAATGAGCAGTTCTTC
TRBV2	TRBJ1-4	-	-	CASSEIGAAYNLNEKLFF	TGTGCCAGCAGTGAAATTGGCGCGGCGTATAATTTGAATGAAAAACTGTTTTTT
TRBV25-1	TRBJ2-7	-	-	CASSDTGQTYEQYF	TGTGCCAGCAGCGATACGGGACAAACCTACGAGCAGTACTTC
TRBV12-3/TRBV12-4	TRBJ2-2	-	-	CASRGNGGTTGELFF	TGTGCCAGCAGGGGGAACGGGGGCACCACCGGGGAGCTGTTTTTT
TRBV20-1	TRBJ2-7	TRBD2	-	CSARVASGGSYEQYF	TGCAGTGCTAGAGTGGCTAGCGGGGGCTCCTACGAGCAGTACTTC
TRBV28	TRBJ2-1	TRBD2	few	CASGTSGFIYNEQFF	TGTGCCAGCGGGACTAGCGGGTTTATCTACAATGAGCAGTTCTTC
TRBV11-2	TRBJ1-2	-	-	CASSLGLGPGGYTF	TGTGCCAGCAGCTTAGGCCTAGGCCCTGGTGGCTACACCTTC
TRBV5-1	TRBJ2-7	TRBD1	few	CASSLGTGGIEQYF	TGCGCCAGCAGCTTGGGGACAGGGGGCATCGAGCAGTACTTC
TRBV20-1	TRBJ2-5	-	few	CSARPWVYGRETQYF	TGCAGTGCTAGACCGTGGGTCTATGGTCGGGAGACCCAGTACTTC